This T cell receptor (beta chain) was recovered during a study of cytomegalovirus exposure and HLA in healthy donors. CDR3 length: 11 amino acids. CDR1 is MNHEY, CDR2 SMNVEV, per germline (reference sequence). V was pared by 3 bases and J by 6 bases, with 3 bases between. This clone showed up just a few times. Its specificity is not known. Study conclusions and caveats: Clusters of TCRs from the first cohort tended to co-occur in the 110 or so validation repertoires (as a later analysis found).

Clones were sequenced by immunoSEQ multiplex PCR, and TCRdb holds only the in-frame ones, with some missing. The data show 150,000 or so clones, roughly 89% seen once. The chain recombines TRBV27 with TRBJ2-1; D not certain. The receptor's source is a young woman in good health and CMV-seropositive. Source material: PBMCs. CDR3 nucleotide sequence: TGTGCCAGCAGTTTCCGCAATGAGCAGTTCTTC. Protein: CASSFRNEQFF.